This is a list of T cell receptor beta chains from one sample in a study of T cells in Graves' hyperthyroidism and ophthalmopathy. TCRdb recomputed calls from the multiplex PCR reads with MiXCR, one row per CDR3 protein. The sample has about 300,000 distinct CDR3 sequences; approximately 18% are singletons. The material sequenced was blood. The receptor source for this set is a man aged 50-59 years with Graves' ophthalmopathy. Each CDR3 is given with its conserved first and last residue. A D gene is named only where the DNA matches it firmly. Size is stated for part of the rows, as once, few or many counts, or as a class when the clone is expanded.

D gene	V gene	clone size	J gene	CDR3 protein
NA	TRBV24-1	many	TRBJ2-7	CATSDARVSEQYF
TRBD2	TRBV28	many	TRBJ2-3	CASTTWELRETTDTQYF
NA	TRBV7-2	many	TRBJ1-1	CASSLEGDPNTEAFF
NA	TRBV9	NA	TRBJ1-1	CASSVAPSTEAFF
NA	TRBV9	few	TRBJ1-5	CASSVEATNQPQHF
TRBD2	TRBV7-2	NA	TRBJ2-1	CASSFLTSGNEQFF
NA	TRBV6-1	NA	TRBJ2-2	CASRRTLLRRDGELFF
NA	TRBV28	many	TRBJ2-5	CASSLPLGMGAEETQYF
TRBD2	TRBV27	NA	TRBJ2-1	CASRQGLDHEQFF
TRBD1	TRBV20-1	many	TRBJ2-1	CSAQDRGDYNEQFF
NA	TRBV12-3/TRBV12-4	many	TRBJ2-5	CASSRTQETQYF
NA	TRBV7-6	few	TRBJ1-5	CASSLTENQPQHF
NA	TRBV4-2	NA	TRBJ1-6	CASSHLQAGTSDSPLHF
TRBD1	TRBV11-2	many	TRBJ1-2	CASSLDPRGGQPNYGYTF
NA	TRBV20-1	few	TRBJ2-1	CSARGPTVRSDEQFF
TRBD1	TRBV20-1	few	TRBJ1-5	CSAARQGGNQPQHF
TRBD2	TRBV20-1	many	TRBJ2-7	CSAESGTSYEQYF
NA	TRBV10-3	few	TRBJ1-1	CAISEPGRDTEAFF
NA	TRBV3-1	many	TRBJ1-1	CASSLPGTENTEAFF
NA	TRBV7-2	NA	TRBJ2-1	CASSRGAVEQFF
TRBD2	TRBV5-1	once	TRBJ2-4	CASSLSLAGVDKNIQYF
TRBD2	TRBV3-1	NA	TRBJ2-6	CASSQVGGSGANVLTF
NA	TRBV7-3	NA	TRBJ1-1	CASSLSRLNAEAFF
NA	TRBV5-1	many	TRBJ2-7	CASSFQPAGSGSSYEQYF
NA	TRBV2	few	TRBJ1-4	CSARLERNEKLFF
TRBD2	TRBV4-2	many	TRBJ2-2	CASSPSGRWGGELFF
NA	TRBV7-8	many	TRBJ1-5	CASSLAGGGGQPQHF
TRBD1	TRBV5-1	NA	TRBJ2-1	CASSFPGTELLGEQFF
NA	TRBV20-1	many	TRBJ2-1	CSASPMSSYNEQFF
NA	TRBV20-1	NA	TRBJ2-7	CSARDVGRDPAYEQYF
TRBD2	TRBV2	NA	TRBJ2-1	CASSELAGGPINEQFF
NA	TRBV5-6	NA	TRBJ1-1	CASSWANTEAFF
TRBD1	TRBV28	few	TRBJ1-2	CASSPNRGFNYGYTF
NA	TRBV19	few	TRBJ1-2	CASSIDPTGGNGYTF
NA	TRBV27	few	TRBJ2-2	CASSLSNRENTGELFF
TRBD1	TRBV7-2	NA	TRBJ1-5	CASSPTDRGGNQPQHF
TRBD1	TRBV10-2	NA	TRBJ1-1	CASRAGTGGSMNTEAFF
NA	TRBV5-1	NA	TRBJ2-5	CASSFSRGFGETQYF
NA	TRBV5-4	few	TRBJ1-6	CASSSQEHPLHF
NA	TRBV13	NA	TRBJ1-1	CASSLKAAWDTEAFF
NA	TRBV9	once	TRBJ1-2	CASSVGGQGYTF